This is a list of T cell receptor beta chains from one sample in a study of cytomegalovirus exposure and HLA in healthy donors. The protocol was immunoSEQ multiplex PCR, while the TCRdb copy is restricted to in-frame clones and leaves out a portion. In the table there are around 65,000 clones, 65% to 80% of which are singletons. Specimen: PBMCs. The receptor set was obtained from a man aged 40-49 years in good health and CMV-seropositive. Both conserved end residues are part of each CDR3. Fields, in order: J gene, clone size, V gene, D gene, CDR3 DNA, CDR3 protein. The D gene is left open where the match is weak. The listing skips clone size in some rows; elsewhere it reads once, few, many or a size class.

TRBJ2-2 few TRBV5-1 TRBD1 TGCGCCAGCAGCCCGGGACAGGGGAGTTTCACCGGGGAGCTGTTTTTT CASSPGQGSFTGELFF
TRBJ2-7 - TRBV19 TRBD1 TGTGCCAGTATGGACAGGAGCTCCTACGAGCAGTACTTC CASMDRSSYEQYF
TRBJ1-5 - TRBV4-2 TRBD1 TGTGCCAGCAGCCGACAGGGAGGCAATCAGCCCCAGCATTTT CASSRQGGNQPQHF
TRBJ2-4 - TRBV6-6 TRBD2 TGTGCCAGCAGTCAGGTTAGCGGGCTAGCCAAAAACATTCAGTACTTC CASSQVSGLAKNIQYF
TRBJ2-7 - TRBV5-4 - TGTGCCAGCAGCTCAGACCTGGACAGCCCCTACGAGCAGTACTTC CASSSDLDSPYEQYF
TRBJ2-5 - TRBV11-2 - TGTGCCAGCAGCCAAGGCGGGGGCTGGGAGACCCAGTACTTC CASSQGGGWETQYF
TRBJ2-1 - TRBV7-2 - TGTGCCAGCAGCCCAAGCGGAACTCGAAGCAATGAGCAGTTCTTC CASSPSGTRSNEQFF
TRBJ2-2 - TRBV7-9 - TGTGCCAGCAGGAATACAGAGAACACCGGGGAGCTGTTTTTT CASRNTENTGELFF
TRBJ2-6 - TRBV13 - TGTGCCAGCAGCTTATTTCCTCCGGACAGCTTCTCTGGGGCCAACGTCCTGACTTTC CASSLFPPDSFSGANVLTF
TRBJ2-7 - TRBV30 - TGTGCCTGGGGTGTAACGGCAGGCGAGCAGTACTTC CAWGVTAGEQYF
TRBJ2-7 - TRBV5-6 TRBD1 TGTGCCAGCAGCTCCTCCGGGACAGGGGTGCAGTACTTC CASSSSGTGVQYF
TRBJ2-7 few TRBV11-2 - TGTGCCAGCAGCCTCAGCTCCTACGAGCAGTACTTC CASSLSSYEQYF
TRBJ2-1 once TRBV7-8 TRBD2 TGTGCCAGCAGCTCAGCGGGGCCAGTCTCCTACAATGAGCAGTTCTTC CASSSAGPVSYNEQFF
TRBJ1-2 - TRBV4-3 TRBD1 TGCGCCAGCAGCCTGGGGACAGCTCAGGGATATGGCTACACCTTC CASSLGTAQGYGYTF
TRBJ2-3 - TRBV7-6 TRBD2 TGTGCCAGCAGCTTGGCCGCGGGAGGGCCAGGTCAGGGCACAGATACGCAGTATTTT CASSLAAGGPGQGTDTQYF
TRBJ2-7 - TRBV4-3 TRBD2 TGCGCCAGCAGCCGCAGACTAGCGGGAGGGTGCGAGCAGTACTTC CASSRRLAGGCEQYF
TRBJ2-1 few TRBV18 TRBD2 TGTGCCAGCTCACCGGGGCGGGAGGGCCTCTCCTACAATGAGCAGTTCTTC CASSPGREGLSYNEQFF
TRBJ2-1 - TRBV5-6 TRBD2 TGTGCCAGCATACCTAGCGGCTCTTTATACTACAATGAGCAGTTCTTC CASIPSGSLYYNEQFF
TRBJ1-4 few TRBV29-1 - TGCAGCGTTCAACGGGGTGGGGGCTTAGCAACTAATGAAAAACTGTTTTTT CSVQRGGGLATNEKLFF
TRBJ1-5 few TRBV6-4 - TGTGCCAGCAGTACGGGTAGCAATCAGCCCCAGCATTTT CASSTGSNQPQHF
TRBJ2-5 few TRBV7-9 - TGTGCCAGCAGCAAGAGGGGGGCGGGGGTCCAAGAGACCCAGTACTTC CASSKRGAGVQETQYF
TRBJ2-2 - TRBV12-5 - TGTGCTAGTGGGCTCGAGGGCCGGACCGGGGAGCTGTTTTTT CASGLEGRTGELFF
TRBJ2-2 few TRBV11-1 TRBD2 TGTGCCAGCAGCGGACGGACGGGGGGGTTGAACACCGGGGAGCTGTTTTTT CASSGRTGGLNTGELFF
TRBJ1-6 - TRBV2 - TGTGCCAGCAGTGTGGGGGCGACGATGTCACCCCTCCACTTT CASSVGATMSPLHF
TRBJ2-3 - TRBV21-1 - TGTGCCAGCAGCATAGGAGGGGACACAGATACGCAGTATTTT CASSIGGDTDTQYF
TRBJ2-5 - TRBV7-8 TRBD2 TGTGCCAGCACCCACCCGGGACTAGCGGGGGGGCTGGAGACCCAGTACTTC CASTHPGLAGGLETQYF
TRBJ2-7 - TRBV4-1 - TGCGCCAGCAGCCAGGAGTTTGGGGGCGGCTACGAGCAGTACTTC CASSQEFGGGYEQYF
TRBJ1-2 - TRBV27 - TGTGCCAGCAGTCTCGGAGGTTGGAGGACTACTGGCTACACCTTC CASSLGGWRTTGYTF
TRBJ2-2 - TRBV18 TRBD1 TGTGCCAGCTCACCAGGGACAGGGAGAACCGGGGAGCTGTTTTTT CASSPGTGRTGELFF
TRBJ2-7 - TRBV6-5 TRBD2 TGTGCCAGCAGGTTGACTAGCTTATCCTACGAGCAGTACTTC CASRLTSLSYEQYF
TRBJ1-5 - TRBV21-1 - TGTGCCAGCAGCAAAGAGAGGAATCAGCCCCAGCATTTT CASSKERNQPQHF
TRBJ1-2 once TRBV10-3 TRBD1 TGTGCCATCGGCCTCCGGGACAGCCAACTACCTAACTATGGCTACACCTTC CAIGLRDSQLPNYGYTF
TRBJ2-2 - TRBV7-2 TRBD1 TGTGCCAGCAGCCCGGGACAGCCGAACACCGGGGAGCTGTTTTTT CASSPGQPNTGELFF
TRBJ1-4 few TRBV19 TRBD1 TGTGCCAGTACCGTGGACAGGGGGGAAAAACTGTTTTTT CASTVDRGEKLFF
TRBJ1-1 - TRBV30 TRBD1 TGTGCCTGGATCAGGGACAGCTACACTGAAGCTTTCTTT CAWIRDSYTEAFF
TRBJ2-2 few TRBV5-1 - TGCGCCAGCAGCTACGGACAGCCCGGGGAGCTGTTTTTT CASSYGQPGELFF
TRBJ2-7 many TRBV6-1 TRBD1 TGTGCCAGCAGCGTCACAACAGGGGCCGAGCAGTACTTC CASSVTTGAEQYF
TRBJ2-7 once TRBV7-2 TRBD2 TGTGCCAGCAGCTTAGAGCGGGACTACTACGAGCAGTACTTC CASSLERDYYEQYF
TRBJ1-2 - TRBV10-3 - TGTGCCGCTTGGATAGGGGGGGACCGGGTTAATAATGGCTACACCTTC CAAWIGGDRVNNGYTF
TRBJ2-1 - TRBV30 TRBD2 TGTGCCTGGAGCCCCGGGACTAGCGGATACAATGAGCAGTTCTTC CAWSPGTSGYNEQFF
TRBJ2-2 - TRBV25-1 - TGTGCCAGCAGAGACACAAACACCGGGGAGCTGTTTTTT CASRDTNTGELFF
TRBJ2-1 - TRBV30 - TGTACCTGGAGCCTGGGACTCGACCCCTACAATGAGCAGTTCTTC CTWSLGLDPYNEQFF
TRBJ1-2 - TRBV30 TRBD1 TGTGCCTGTCCGACAGGGGAGTACTATGGCTACACCTTC CACPTGEYYGYTF
TRBJ2-3 few TRBV4-3 - TGCGCCAGCAGCCAAGATACGGGTTCCACAGATACGCAGTATTTT CASSQDTGSTDTQYF
TRBJ2-3 few TRBV6-4 TRBD2 TGTGCCAGCAGTGTAGCGGGGGGCACAGATACGCAGTATTTT CASSVAGGTDTQYF
TRBJ1-5 few TRBV18 - TGTGCCAGCTCACCCGGGGTCAATCAGCCCCAGCATTTT CASSPGVNQPQHF
TRBJ1-4 - TRBV2 - TGTGCCAGCAGAAGGGAAAGACTAGGGTTGAATGAAAAACTGTTTTTT CASRRERLGLNEKLFF
TRBJ1-1 - TRBV2 TRBD1 TGTGCCAGCAGTAGAGACAGGGCCCCGAACACTGAAGCTTTCTTT CASSRDRAPNTEAFF
TRBJ1-1 - TRBV4-3 TRBD1 TGCGCCAGCAGCCAAGCCCTCGACAGGGCCACTGAAGCTTTCTTT CASSQALDRATEAFF
TRBJ2-1 - TRBV5-6 TRBD1 TGTGCCAGCAGCTTGCTGGGGACAGATTCCTACAATGAGCAGTTCTTC CASSLLGTDSYNEQFF